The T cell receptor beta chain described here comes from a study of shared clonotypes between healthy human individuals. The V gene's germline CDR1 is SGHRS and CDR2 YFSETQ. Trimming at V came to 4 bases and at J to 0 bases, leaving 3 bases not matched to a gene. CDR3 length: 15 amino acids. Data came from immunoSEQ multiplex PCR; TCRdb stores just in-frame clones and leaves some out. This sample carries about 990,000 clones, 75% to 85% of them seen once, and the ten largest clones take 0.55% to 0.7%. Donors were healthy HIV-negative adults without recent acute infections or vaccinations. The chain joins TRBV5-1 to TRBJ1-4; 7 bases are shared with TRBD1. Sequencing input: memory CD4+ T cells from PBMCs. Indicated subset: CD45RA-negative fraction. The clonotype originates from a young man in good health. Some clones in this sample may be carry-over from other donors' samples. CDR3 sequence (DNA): TGCGCCAGCAGCGCAACAGGGGCAACTAATGAAAAACTGTTTTTT. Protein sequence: CASSATGATNEKLFF.